The next 8 T cell receptor beta chains were all read from a single sample in a study of blood T cell repertoires in COVID-19. The table came from immunoSEQ multiplex PCR; TCRdb's copy has only in-frame clones and leaves some out. In the table there are 430,000 or so clones, nearly 90% of which are singletons. Sequenced input: PBMCs or T cells enriched from blood (not recorded which). The receptors shown here come from a young woman who had been exposed to COVID-19.

The rearrangement uses TRBV7-6 and TRBJ2-1, with TRBD2 identical over 8 bases. The germline V gene encodes CDR1 SGHVS and CDR2 FNYEAQ. The trim removed 1 base at V and 0 bases at J, leaving 2 bases unmatched. The CDR3 length is 16 residues. In DNA, the CDR3 is TGTGCCAGCAGCTTAGTAGCGGGAAGCTCCTACAATGAGCAGTTCTTC. It translates to CASSLVAGSSYNEQFF.

The V and J genes are TRBV5-1 and TRBJ1-5, with TRBD1 identical over 8 bases. V lost 2 bases to trimming and J lost 2 bases; unmatched junction nucleotides: 6. Germline assignment: CDR1 SGHRS and CDR2 YFSETQ. The CDR3 runs to 16 residues. CDR3 in amino acids: CASSLGQGTGNQPQHF. In DNA form, the CDR3 reads TGCGCCAGCAGCTTAGGACAGGGAACGGGCAATCAGCCCCAGCATTTT.

This rearrangement joins TRBV13 to TRBJ2-3; TRBD2 matches at 12 bases. The CDR3 spans 15 residues. J gave up 2 bases and V 4 bases, and 1 base lay outside the gene matches. Germline CDR1 reads PRHDT; CDR2 reads FYEKMQ (reference sequence). DNA for the CDR3: TGTGCCAGCAGCTGGACTAGCGGGGTCACAGATACGCAGTATTTT. It is translated as CASSWTSGVTDTQYF.

The V gene is TRBV19, the J gene TRBJ2-1; the D is unclear. Trimming took off 3 bases at V and 6 bases at J, with 6 bases between the two ends. CDR1 is LNHDA, CDR2 SQIVND, per germline (reference sequence). CDR3 length equals 12 residues. The CDR3 is CASSIYGNEQFF. DNA of the CDR3: TGTGCCAGTAGTATCTACGGCAATGAGCAGTTCTTC.

This chain connects TRBV5-4 to TRBJ1-1, with TRBD1 as a possible D gene (6 bases). The length of the CDR3 is 15 residues. Germline V lookup: CDR1 SGHNT, CDR2 YYREEE (reference sequence). V was cut by 4 bases and J by 2 bases, with 15 bases left in between. This CDR3 is CASSTDSLLNTEAFF. The DNA of the CDR3 is TGTGCCAGCAGCACGGACAGCCTCCTAAACACTGAAGCTTTCTTT.

Concerning this clone itself: At one of its ends the junction is not consistent with the germline gene, which may arise from a read error. This chain connects TRBV18 to TRBJ2-3; TRBD1 agrees at 7 bases. The CDR3 consists of 13 residues. Per the germline V gene, CDR1 is KGHSH and CDR2 is LQKENI. CDR3 amino acids: CASSAPGTVKAPF. For the CDR3, the DNA is TGTGCCAGCTCAGCACCCGGGACAGTTAAAGCCCCTTTT.

This chain uses TRBV6-5 with TRBJ1-2; D gene ambiguous. CDR3 length: 15 residues. The germline V gene has CDR1 MNHEY and CDR2 SVGAGI. Trimming stripped 5 bases from V and 0 bases from J, with 13 bases between. CDR3 DNA sequence: TGTGCCAGCAGTAGACCGGGAGCTACTAACTATGGCTACACCTTC. The encoded protein is CASSRPGATNYGYTF.

This clone was observed once. The genes are TRBV28 and TRBJ1-4; D remains unclear. The CDR3 covers 17 residues. Trimming took 7 bases from V and 12 from J, leaving 30 bases between them. CDR1 MDHEN and CDR2 SYDVKM come from the germline V gene. The CDR3 DNA is TGTGCCAGCACCTCCCCGATGGCGGTCCCCTCTGGTGAGGAACTGTTTTTT. This codes for CASTSPMAVPSGEELFF.